The 21 T cell receptor beta chains given below trace back to one sample, sequenced in a study of human T cells and chemical hapten exposure. MiXCR, applied by TCRdb to the RACE reads, yields one record per CDR3 protein. Of 100,000 to 150,000 distinct CDR3 sequences in the sample, approximately 8.3% are singletons; the top ten hold 1.5% to 2%. The time point: healthy volunteer bleed at 2 weeks. Before extraction, the whole blood was not fractionated, and total RNA was taken from it. The sequenced sample consisted of whole blood. All receptors come from a male donor in good health. Some clones in this sample may be carry-over from other donors' samples.

J is TRBJ1-5 and V is TRBV6-5, with D maybe TRBD1 (6 bases). The CDR3 covers 14 residues. The V and J ends lost 0 bases and 5 bases respectively, with 8 bases between them. Germline assignment: CDR1 MNHEY and CDR2 SVGAGI. CDR3 sequence: CASSYSRGDQPQHF. CDR3 coding DNA: TGTGCCAGCAGTTACTCAAGGGGGGATCAGCCCCAGCATTTT.

This clonotype occurred once. V is TRBV21-1 and J is TRBJ1-5. TRBV21-1 is deemed a pseudogene. CDR3 length: 16 amino acids. The CDR3 bases are TGTGCCAGCAGCAAAGAGGAACGGAATCCCAATCAGCCCCAGCATTTT. As protein: CASSKEERNPNQPQHF.

Only a few counts were recorded for this clonotype. The chain recombines TRBV5-1 with TRBJ2-7; D not resolved. Germline V gene lookup returns CDR1 SGHRS and CDR2 YFSETQ. V gave up 0 bases and J gave up 4 bases, with 11 bases separating them. This CDR3 is 14 amino acids long. CDR3 protein: CASSLGPDLYEQYF. CDR3 DNA: TGCGCCAGCAGCTTGGGGCCAGATCTTTACGAGCAGTACTTC.

V is TRBV27 and J is TRBJ2-7; D is unclear. The germline V gene has CDR1 MNHEY and CDR2 SMNVEV (reference sequence). V lost 8 bases, J lost 4 bases, and 12 bases lay in between. This CDR3 has 12 residues. The CDR3 region has the DNA TGTGCCAGCCGAGAGGCCGGGTACGAGCAGTACTTC. Encoded protein: CASREAGYEQYF.

This clonotype was seen more than once but under ten times. The chain combines TRBV15 with TRBJ2-5; the match to TRBD2 covers 10 bases. V lost 0 bases to trimming and J lost 5 bases; unmatched junction nucleotides: 6. The CDR3 runs 16 residues. From germline, CDR1 is LNHNV and CDR2 YYDKDF (reference sequence). DNA of the CDR3: TGTGCCACCAGCAGAGATCTAAGCGGGGGGGGGGAGACCCAGTACTTC. Amino acid sequence: CATSRDLSGGGETQYF. Supplemented by reference TRBV15 and TRBJ2-5, the full variable domain reads DAMVIQNPRYQVTQFGKPVTLSCSQTLNHNVMYWYQQKSSQAPKLLFHYYDKDFNNEADTPDNFQSRRPNTSFCFLDIRSPGLGDTAMYLCATSRDLSGGGETQYFGPGTRLLVL.

This clonotype appeared many times. The V and J genes are TRBV29-1 and TRBJ2-3; the D is unclear. This CDR3 is built from 14 residues. V lost 7 bases, J lost 4 bases, and 18 bases lay in between. In germline, CDR1 is SQVTM, CDR2 ANQGSEA. The CDR3 loop reads CSARSRLEADTQYF. CDR3 DNA sequence: TGCAGCGCGAGGTCCCGACTGGAAGCAGATACGCAGTATTTT.

This clonotype was detected ten times or more. The chain employs TRBV6-2 or TRBV6-3 and TRBJ2-1; 10 bases agree with TRBD2. Trimming took 0 bases from V and 4 from J; bases not matched to a gene: 6. The germline V gene encodes CDR1 MNHEY and CDR2 SVGEGT. This CDR3 is built from 17 residues. The CDR3, as DNA: TGTGCCAGCAGTTACTCGAAAACTAGCGGGGAGTACAATGAGCAGTTCTTC. Residues: CASSYSKTSGEYNEQFF.

This clonotype was counted a few times. The rearrangement uses TRBV2 and TRBJ2-2, with 11 bases fitting TRBD2. V shed 4 bases, J shed 6 bases, and the junction held 1 base outside the gene matches. This CDR3 contains 14 residues. Per the germline V gene, CDR1 is SNHLY and CDR2 is FYNNEI. The CDR3 here is CASSVAGGPGELFF. CDR3 DNA sequence: TGTGCCAGCAGTGTAGCGGGAGGGCCCGGGGAGCTGTTTTTT.

The chain links TRBV2 to TRBJ1-1; the D is unclear. This CDR3 comprises 13 residues. From germline, CDR1 is SNHLY and CDR2 FYNNEI. With 4 bases removed from V and 1 base from J, the gap between germline ends came to 7 bases. This CDR3 reads CASSVSQNTEAFF. DNA of the CDR3: TGTGCCAGCAGTGTTTCACAGAACACTGAAGCTTTCTTT.

This clonotype appeared a single time. The chain has TRBV19 and TRBJ1-5; D perhaps matches TRBD1 (6 bases). Between the trimmed V and J ends, which lost 4 bases and 5 bases, there was a span of 15 bases. The CDR3 contains 15 residues. Germline V gene data show CDR1 as LNHDA and CDR2 as SQIVND (reference sequence). The CDR3 bases are TGTGCCAGTAGTAGTCACAGGGTGTCCGATCAGCCCCAGCATTTT. Its protein is CASSSHRVSDQPQHF.

The chain combines TRBV10-3 with TRBJ2-2; TRBD1 aligns across 8 bases. This CDR3 comprises 14 residues. Germline V gives CDR1 ENHRY, CDR2 SYGVKD. V shed 6 bases and J 3 bases; nucleotides not matched to a gene: 3. As DNA, the CDR3 is TGTGCCATCAGAACACAGGGGGACACCGGGGAGCTGTTTTTT. It is translated as CAIRTQGDTGELFF.

Many counts were recorded for this clonotype. J is TRBJ2-7 and V is TRBV21-1; the D segment call TRBD1 is taken from the table without a DNA check. TRBV21-1 is assigned pseudogene status. The CDR3 spans 13 residues. The CDR3: CAGGQGATYEQYF. CDR3 in DNA: TGTGCCGGCGGACAGGGCGCCACCTACGAGCAGTACTTC.

This clonotype has at least ten counts. The rearrangement links TRBV12-3 or TRBV12-4 to TRBJ1-1; 9 positions agree with TRBD1. This CDR3 is 12 amino acids long. The ends lost 10 bases at V and 5 bases at J; junction bases unmatched: 5. The CDR3 region has the DNA TGTGCCACCCGACAGGGGGGGACTGAAGCTTTCTTT. It is translated as CATRQGGTEAFF.

The chain links TRBV12-3 or TRBV12-4 to TRBJ1-1, with D maybe TRBD1 (6 bases). CDR3 length equals 17 residues. The V gene lost 5 bases and the J gene lost 2 bases, with 21 bases spanning the gap. CDR3 sequence: CASSRDTYDGLNTEAFF. The DNA of the CDR3 is TGTGCCAGCAGTCGGGACACTTACGACGGGCTTAACACTGAAGCTTTCTTT.

In this sample, this clonotype turned up many times. This chain joins TRBV20-1 and TRBJ2-5; D not resolved. Germline CDR1 and CDR2: DFQATT and SNEGSKA (reference sequence). Trimming cost V 2 bases and J 3 bases, with 7 bases left between them. The CDR3 contains 12 residues. DNA for the CDR3: TGCAGTGCTAGAAGGGTGGAAGAGACCCAGTACTTC. This codes for CSARRVEETQYF.

This clonotype was seen more than once but under ten times. V usage is TRBV3-1 and J usage is TRBJ2-3; 7 bases align to TRBD2. CDR1 is LGHDT and CDR2 is YNNKEL in the germline V gene (reference sequence). Germline trimming cut 4 bases from V and 0 bases from J; bases unmatched to any gene: 7. The CDR3 runs 16 residues. The CDR3 is CASSPTGSGSTDTQYF. The CDR3 DNA is TGTGCCAGCAGCCCGACTGGTAGCGGGAGCACAGATACGCAGTATTTT.

This clonotype has more than one count but fewer than ten. V is TRBV4-2 and J is TRBJ1-4; no definite D call. Trimming removed 0 bases at V and 11 bases at J, with 16 bases between. Germline V lookup: CDR1 LGHNA, CDR2 YNFKEQ. This CDR3 has 15 residues. Here the CDR3 DNA reads TGTGCCAGCAGCCAAGATGCGACACCTTCGGGGAAACTGTTTTTT. It specifies CASSQDATPSGKLFF.

There are many counts of this clonotype. The gene calls are TRBV29-1 and TRBJ2-3, with TRBD1 matching over 7 bases. Unmatched junction bases numbered 10, after V lost 4 bases and J lost 3 bases. CDR3 size: 15 residues. Germline CDR1 and CDR2: SQVTM and ANQGSEA. The CDR3 coding sequence is TGCAGCGTTGGCCCCGGGCAGGGGGTGACAGATACGCAGTATTTT. Encoded protein: CSVGPGQGVTDTQYF.

The chain uses TRBV4-1 and TRBJ2-1; tentatively, D is TRBD1 (6 bases). Germline-derived CDR1 and CDR2 are MGHRA and YSYEKL. The CDR3 covers 16 residues. Between the trimmed V and J ends, which lost 0 bases and 0 bases, there was a span of 9 bases. CDR3 coding DNA: TGCGCCAGCAGCCAAGACCCAGGGGTCTCCTACAATGAGCAGTTCTTC. Amino acid sequence: CASSQDPGVSYNEQFF.

This clonotype was counted many times. The V gene is TRBV29-1, the J gene TRBJ1-4; D might be TRBD1 (5 bases). The V and J ends lost 7 bases and 5 bases respectively, with 20 bases between them. Germline CDR1 is SQVTM and CDR2 is ANQGSEA. The CDR3 contains 15 residues. CDR3 residues: CSAAPGTSGNEKLFF. The CDR3 nucleotides read TGCAGCGCTGCGCCAGGGACGAGTGGGAATGAAAAACTGTTTTTT.

This clonotype occurred a few times. The chain carries TRBV29-1 and TRBJ2-2, with D possibly TRBD1 on 8 matching bases. V shed 7 bases and J shed 4 bases, with 16 bases lying between them. CDR3 length: 14 residues. Per the germline V gene, CDR1 is SQVTM and CDR2 is ANQGSEA. The CDR3 DNA is TGCAGCGCAAACAGGGGGGGAGGCACCGGGGAGCTGTTTTTT. Protein sequence: CSANRGGGTGELFF.